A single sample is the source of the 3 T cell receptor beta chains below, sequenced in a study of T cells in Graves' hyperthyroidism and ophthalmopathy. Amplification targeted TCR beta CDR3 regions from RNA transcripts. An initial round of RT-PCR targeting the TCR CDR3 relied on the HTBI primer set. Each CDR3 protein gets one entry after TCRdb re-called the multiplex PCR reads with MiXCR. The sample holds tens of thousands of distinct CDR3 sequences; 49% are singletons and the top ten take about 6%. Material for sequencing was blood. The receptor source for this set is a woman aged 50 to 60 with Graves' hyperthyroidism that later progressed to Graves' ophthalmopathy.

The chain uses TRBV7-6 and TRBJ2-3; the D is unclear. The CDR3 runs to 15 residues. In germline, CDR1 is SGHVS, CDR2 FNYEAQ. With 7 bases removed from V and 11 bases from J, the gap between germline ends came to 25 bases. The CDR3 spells CASTPAVSSYNEQYF. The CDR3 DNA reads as TGTGCCAGCACCCCGGCCGTGAGCTCCTACAATGAGCAGTATTTT.

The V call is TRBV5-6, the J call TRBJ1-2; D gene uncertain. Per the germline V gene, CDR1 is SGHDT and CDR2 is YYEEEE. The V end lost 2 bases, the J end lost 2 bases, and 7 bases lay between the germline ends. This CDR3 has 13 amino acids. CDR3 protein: CASSFGRNYGYTF. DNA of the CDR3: TGTGCCAGCAGCTTTGGGAGAAACTATGGCTACACCTTC.

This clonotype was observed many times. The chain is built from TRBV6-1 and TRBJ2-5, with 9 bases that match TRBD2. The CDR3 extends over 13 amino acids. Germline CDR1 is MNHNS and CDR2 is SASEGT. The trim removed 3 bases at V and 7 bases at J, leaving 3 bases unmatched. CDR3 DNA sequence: TGTGCCAGCAGTGATTTAGCGGGAGTGACCCAGTACTTC. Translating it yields CASSDLAGVTQYF.